Each of the 32 T cell receptor beta chains below was sequenced from the same sample in a study of T-cell reconstitution after alpha-beta-depleted transplantation in children. Unique molecular identifiers tagged the TCRbeta library. One entry per CDR3 protein, called by TCRdb with MiXCR from the PCR reads. The profile shows approximately 210,000 distinct CDR3 sequences, less than 15% of them singletons. This specimen was PBMCs from the stem cell graft donor, taken from the stem cell graft. All receptors come from a human donor who donated a stem cell graft to a child with acute lymphoblastic leukemia.

This clonotype has more than one count but fewer than ten. The chain combines TRBV7-2 with TRBJ2-5; unclear D gene. Germline CDR1 is SGHTA and CDR2 is FQGNSA. CDR3 length: 14 amino acids. Trimming took off 1 base at V and 1 base at J, with 7 bases between the two ends. The CDR3 sequence is CASSLVAVQETQYF. DNA for the CDR3: TGTGCCAGCAGCTTAGTTGCAGTCCAAGAGACCCAGTACTTC. The whole variable domain, remainder taken from reference TRBV7-2 and TRBJ2-5, is GAGVSQSPSNKVTEKGKDVELRCDPISGHTALYWYRQSLGQGLEFLIYFQGNSAPDKSGLPSDRFSAERTGGSVSTLTIQRTQQEDSAVYLCASSLVAVQETQYFGPGTRLLVL.

This clonotype was recorded many times. The genes are TRBV20-1 and TRBJ1-1; the D gene is possibly TRBD1 (5 bases). Germline CDR1 DFQATT, CDR2 SNEGSKA (reference sequence). V was shortened by 5 bases and J by 0 bases, with 7 bases between the two germline ends. The CDR3 runs 12 residues. This chain's CDR3 is CSAGDLNTEAFF. In DNA form, the CDR3 reads TGCAGTGCTGGGGACCTGAACACTGAAGCTTTCTTT.

This clonotype has a count of ten or more. The genes are TRBV12-3 or TRBV12-4 and TRBJ2-3; 7 nucleotides match TRBD2. The CDR3 totals 12 residues. The V segment lost 8 bases and the J segment 4 bases; nucleotides outside the gene matches: 3. CDR3 bases: TGTGCCAGCTTAGCGGGCGCAGATACGCAGTATTTT. As protein: CASLAGADTQYF.

There are many counts of this clonotype. The chain links TRBV29-1 to TRBJ2-7; the D is unclear. Germline CDR1 and CDR2: SQVTM and ANQGSEA. The CDR3 contains 13 residues. Trimming cost V 1 base and J 2 bases, with 9 bases left between them. The CDR3 spells CSVEGRTAYEQYF. As DNA, the CDR3 is TGCAGCGTTGAAGGGAGAACAGCCTACGAGCAGTACTTC.

This clonotype came up many times. The chain couples TRBV29-1 to TRBJ2-1, with 7 positions matching TRBD2. Germline CDR1 reads SQVTM; CDR2 reads ANQGSEA. V lost 0 bases, J lost 7 bases, and 12 bases stayed unmatched. The CDR3 loop spans 16 amino acids. This chain's CDR3 is CSVEEYGGSGKNEQFF. DNA for the CDR3: TGCAGCGTTGAAGAATATGGCGGGAGCGGCAAGAATGAGCAGTTCTTC.

Points on this clonotype: This could be a read error, since a much larger clone is one nucleotide away. The genes are TRBV20-1 and TRBJ2-7; 8 nucleotides align to TRBD2. This CDR3 comprises 15 residues. The V gene end was trimmed by 1 base and the J gene end by 8 bases; junction bases not matched to a gene: 13. In germline, CDR1 is DFQATT, CDR2 SNEGSKA (reference sequence). The CDR3 DNA reads as TGCAGTGCTAGAGTCGGACTAGCCGCTCGGGACCAGCAGTACTTC. Translation: CSARVGLAARDQQYF.

The chain uses TRBV10-2 and TRBJ2-2; TRBD2 might be the D (6 bases). CDR1 WSHSY and CDR2 SAAADI come from the germline V gene. V shed 6 bases and J shed 1 base, with 12 bases lying between them. The length of the CDR3 is 15 residues. The DNA of the CDR3 is TGCGCCAGCAGGTGGAGGGCAGAGAACACCGGGGAGCTGTTTTTT. This gives the protein CASRWRAENTGELFF.

This clonotype showed up just a few times. The V call is TRBV20-1, the J call TRBJ2-1; D is perhaps TRBD1 (5 bases). The V gene's germline CDR1 is DFQATT and CDR2 SNEGSKA (reference sequence). V lost 6 bases, J lost 1 base, and 22 bases lay in between. The CDR3 loop spans 17 amino acids. DNA of the CDR3: TGCAGTGCCCTGGACACGCTTTACACCCCATCCTACAATGAGCAGTTCTTC. It translates to CSALDTLYTPSYNEQFF.

This clonotype was seen at least ten times. A read error may produce the germline difference seen at one junction end. The V call is TRBV5-1, the J call TRBJ2-1; 7 bases align to TRBD2. CDR1 is SGHRS and CDR2 is YFSETQ in the germline V gene. The CDR3 sequence is 14 residues long. The DNA for the CDR3 is TGTGCCAGCAGCTTGGGCGGGAGCTACAATGAGCAGTTCTTC. It is translated as CASSLGGSYNEQFF.

The chain uses TRBV6-1 and TRBJ2-1, with 9 bases identical to TRBD2. Germline-derived CDR1 and CDR2 are MNHNS and SASEGT. The CDR3 extends over 17 amino acids. The junction had 8 bases not matched to a gene; V was cut back by 5 bases and J by 0 bases. The CDR3 nucleotides read TGTGCCAGCAGTCGCGGGTTGACTAGCGGCTCCTACAATGAGCAGTTCTTC. Protein product: CASSRGLTSGSYNEQFF.

This clonotype was detected only a few times. This CDR3 reads CATSDLGSGVGTYNEQFF. The DNA for the CDR3 is TGTGCCACCAGTGATTTGGGTTCGGGAGTGGGGACCTACAATGAGCAGTTCTTC. The chain couples TRBV24-1 to TRBJ2-1; maybe TRBD2 (6 bases). Trimming took 0 bases from V and 2 from J, leaving 16 bases between them. The CDR3 totals 18 residues. CDR1 is KGHDR, CDR2 SFDVKD, per germline.

About this clonotype: A much larger clone lies a single base off, so this may be a read error. This sequence joins TRBV7-2 and TRBJ2-7, with a weak D call TRBD1 (5 bases). The CDR3 contains 16 residues. V gave up 5 bases and J gave up 0 bases, with 17 bases separating them. CDR1 and CDR2 from the germline V gene are SGHTA and FQGNSA. CDR3 coding DNA: TGTGCCAGCAGCAGACCACAGGCCACCAGCTCCTACGAGCAGTACTTC. This gives the protein CASSRPQATSSYEQYF.

The chain combines TRBV12-3 or TRBV12-4 with TRBJ2-1, with D possibly matching TRBD2 (6 bases). Trimming took 6 bases from V and 7 from J, leaving 22 bases between them. The CDR3 totals 16 residues. The CDR3 protein is CASSSPGAGSGNEQFF. Written as DNA, the CDR3 is TGTGCCAGCAGCTCCCCCGGGGCGGGGTCGGGGAATGAGCAGTTCTTC.

This clonotype has ten or more counts. The V call is TRBV29-1, the J call TRBJ2-7; 7 nucleotides match TRBD2. There are 13 residues in the CDR3. The germline V gene encodes CDR1 SQVTM and CDR2 ANQGSEA. J gave up 6 bases and V 4 bases, and 9 bases lay outside the gene matches. This CDR3 is CSVGREGPIEQYF. The CDR3, as DNA: TGCAGCGTTGGCAGGGAGGGGCCCATCGAGCAGTACTTC.

This clonotype was recorded at least ten times. The chain has TRBV5-1 and TRBJ1-2, with D tentatively TRBD1 (6 bases). The CDR3 totals 18 residues. Germline V gene data show CDR1 as SGHRS and CDR2 as YFSETQ. Trimming removed 4 bases from V and 4 bases from J, with 26 bases in between. Here the CDR3 DNA reads TGCGCCAGCAGCCCGAAGGAAGTGGTGGGGGGGCGGACCTATGGCTACACCTTC. Its translation: CASSPKEVVGGRTYGYTF.

This clonotype was seen a handful of times. V gene TRBV6-1 combines with J gene TRBJ2-7, with TRBD1 matching over 8 bases. The ends lost 7 bases at V and 3 bases at J; junction bases unmatched: 8. CDR3 size: 14 residues. Germline V gene sequence: CDR1 MNHNS, CDR2 SASEGT. The CDR3 coding sequence is TGTGCCAGCACTCCTGACAGGGGTGACTACGAGCAGTACTTC. This sequence encodes CASTPDRGDYEQYF.

This clonotype occurred many times. This chain uses TRBV5-5 with TRBJ2-2, with a tentative D call TRBD2 (6 bases). V lost 6 bases, J lost 6 bases, and 18 bases lay in between. Germline V gene lookup returns CDR1 SGHKS and CDR2 YYEKEE (reference sequence). The CDR3 consists of 15 residues. CDR3 bases: TGTGCCAGCACCCACCGGGTGGGAGGTGCCGGGGAGCTGTTTTTT. Protein: CASTHRVGGAGELFF. Based on the CDR3 plus reference TRBV5-5 and TRBJ2-2, the full variable domain is DAGVTQSPTHLIKTRGQQVTLRCSPISGHKSVSWYQQVLGQGPQFIFQYYEKEERGRGNFPDRFSARQFPNYSSELNVNALLLGDSALYLCASTHRVGGAGELFFGEGSRLTVL.

This clonotype has a count of ten or more. The chain couples TRBV12-3 or TRBV12-4 to TRBJ2-7; 7 bases match TRBD2. The junction had 11 bases not matched to a gene; V was cut back by 4 bases and J by 2 bases. This CDR3 region has 16 residues. The CDR3 region is CASSSGGRPWAYEQYF. Written as DNA, the CDR3 is TGTGCCAGCAGTTCCGGGGGGAGGCCTTGGGCCTACGAGCAGTACTTC.

This clonotype appeared many times. The chain employs TRBV5-6 and TRBJ2-1; D gene unclear. The germline V gene has CDR1 SGHDT and CDR2 YYEEEE. Trimming removed 0 bases from V and 4 bases from J, with 8 bases in between. The length of the CDR3 is 14 residues. This chain's CDR3 is CASSLVGQYNEQFF. The CDR3 nucleotides read TGTGCCAGCAGCTTGGTTGGCCAGTACAATGAGCAGTTCTTC.

Many counts were recorded for this clonotype. The rearrangement joins TRBV5-1 to TRBJ2-6; D is perhaps TRBD1 (5 bases). V was trimmed by 0 bases and J by 1 base, leaving 5 bases between them. This CDR3 spans 15 amino acids. CDR1 is SGHRS, CDR2 YFSETQ, per germline. The CDR3: CASSLGTSGANVLTF. As DNA, the CDR3 is TGCGCCAGCAGCTTGGGGACATCTGGGGCCAACGTCCTGACTTTC. Drawing the rest from reference TRBV5-1 and TRBJ2-6, the complete variable domain is KAGVTQTPRYLIKTRGQQVTLSCSPISGHRSVSWYQQTPGQGLQFLFEYFSETQRNKGNFPGRFSGRQFSNSRSEMNVSTLELGDSALYLCASSLGTSGANVLTFGAGSRLTVL.

This clonotype was seen at least ten times. The genes are TRBV5-1 and TRBJ2-1, with D unclear. V lost 1 base and J lost 8, with 16 bases in between. Looked up from germline, CDR1 is SGHRS and CDR2 is YFSETQ. The CDR3 sequence is 15 residues long. The CDR3 spells CASSLYGTGEDEQFF. CDR3 bases: TGCGCCAGCAGCTTGTACGGTACTGGGGAAGATGAGCAGTTCTTC.

This clonotype was detected many times. J is TRBJ2-3 and V is TRBV19, with D possibly TRBD1 on 5 matching bases. The germline V and J ends were trimmed by 7 bases and 6 bases, with 17 bases remaining between them. CDR1 is LNHDA, CDR2 SQIVND, per germline (reference sequence). The CDR3 contains 14 residues. CDR3 residues: CASNPGRNPDTQYF. CDR3 in DNA: TGTGCCAGTAATCCAGGGCGGAATCCCGATACGCAGTATTTT. The complete variable domain, with remaining parts taken from reference TRBV19 and TRBJ2-3, reads DGGITQSPKYLFRKEGQNVTLSCEQNLNHDAMYWYRQDPGQGLRLIYYSQIVNDFQKGDIAEGYSVSREKKESFPLTVTSAQKNPTAFYLCASNPGRNPDTQYFGPGTRLTVL.

This clonotype has only a few counts. The chain has TRBV7-9 and TRBJ2-2; 8 nucleotides agree with TRBD2. Germline values: CDR1 SEHNR, CDR2 FQNEAQ (reference sequence). V was pared by 3 bases and J by 7 bases, with 10 bases of the junction left unmatched. The CDR3 covers 16 residues. CDR3 nucleotides: TGTGCCAGCAGCTTTAGGCCGGGACTAGTCAGCGGGGAGCTGTTTTTT. This translates into CASSFRPGLVSGELFF.

This clonotype was picked up many times. V usage is TRBV5-1 and J usage is TRBJ1-2, with a possible D match to TRBD1 (6 bases). Germline V gene data show CDR1 as SGHRS and CDR2 as YFSETQ. The V and J ends lost 1 base and 3 bases respectively, with 16 bases between them. This CDR3 contains 16 residues. Here the CDR3 reads CASSLPPAGGHYGYTF. CDR3 bases: TGCGCCAGCAGCTTGCCCCCGGCTGGGGGGCACTATGGCTACACCTTC.

This clonotype was counted many times. The V and J genes are TRBV12-3 or TRBV12-4 and TRBJ2-1; D gene uncertain. The CDR3 spans 16 residues. V was trimmed by 3 bases and J by 4 bases, leaving 16 bases between them. This chain's CDR3 is CASSFFRWDRYNEQFF. CDR3 sequence (DNA): TGTGCCAGCAGTTTTTTTCGGTGGGATAGATACAATGAGCAGTTCTTC.

This clonotype was found a few times. The genes are TRBV5-1 and TRBJ2-2, with 9 bases fitting TRBD2. The CDR3 sequence is 17 residues long. Germline assignment: CDR1 SGHRS and CDR2 YFSETQ. Losses at the gene ends were 0 bases for V and 4 bases for J; bases not matched to a gene: 7. The CDR3 DNA follows: TGCGCCAGCAGCTTGGACTCTGGGACTAGCCTCACCGGGGAGCTGTTTTTT. Its protein is CASSLDSGTSLTGELFF.

This clonotype came up many times. The chain joins TRBV20-1 to TRBJ2-1; TRBD1 aligns across 8 bases. The CDR3 sequence is 15 residues long. The germline V gene has CDR1 DFQATT and CDR2 SNEGSKA (reference sequence). J gave up 12 bases and V 0 bases, and 13 bases lay outside the gene matches. The CDR3 DNA is TGCAGTGCTAGAGACCCCAGGCAGGGGGCGCTTGTGCAGTTCTTC. Encoded protein: CSARDPRQGALVQFF.

This clonotype was seen many times. The genes are TRBV5-1 and TRBJ2-1; 11 nucleotides align to TRBD2. Germline CDR1 and CDR2: SGHRS and YFSETQ. The V gene end was trimmed by 3 bases and the J gene end by 10 bases; junction bases not matched to a gene: 12. The length of the CDR3 is 16 residues. The CDR3 DNA follows: TGCGCCAGCAGCTCGGCCCTAGCGGGGGGAATATCGGAGCAGTTCTTC. Translating it yields CASSSALAGGISEQFF.

This clonotype was observed many times. The V and J genes are TRBV5-1 and TRBJ2-1; 8 bases line up with TRBD2. Germline CDR1 reads SGHRS; CDR2 reads YFSETQ. J was trimmed by 2 bases and V by 2 bases; bases with no gene match: 3. The CDR3 covers 15 residues. In DNA form, the CDR3 reads TGCGCCAGCAGCTTTAGCGGGACCACCTACAATGAGCAGTTCTTC. Translation gives CASSFSGTTYNEQFF.

This clonotype was observed at least ten times. The chain employs TRBV12-3 or TRBV12-4 and TRBJ2-1; D is possibly TRBD1 (5 bases). V was pared by 5 bases and J by 7 bases, with 18 bases between. This CDR3 has 15 amino acids. The CDR3 is CASSPGHVGNNEQFF. For the CDR3, the DNA is TGTGCCAGCAGTCCTGGACACGTTGGTAATAATGAGCAGTTCTTC.

This clonotype was seen repeatedly, ten times or more. The J gene is TRBJ1-1, the V gene TRBV6-1; the match to TRBD1 covers 10 bases. V lost 6 bases to trimming and J lost 4 bases; unmatched junction nucleotides: 8. The CDR3 sequence is 15 residues long. Germline CDR1 reads MNHNS; CDR2 reads SASEGT. The CDR3 DNA sequence: TGTGCCAGCAGACCTGGGACAGGGGCCTCCACTGAAGCTTTCTTT. Translation: CASRPGTGASTEAFF.

Comments on this clonotype: A much more abundant neighbour one base away suggests this may be a read error. Without the conserved terminal phenylalanine or tryptophan, this CDR3 likely stems from a read error. The chain employs TRBV12-3 or TRBV12-4 and TRBJ2-3; 8 bases align to TRBD2. Unmatched junction bases numbered 15, after V lost 6 bases and J lost 4 bases. CDR3 length equals 17 residues. DNA for the CDR3: TGTGCCAGCAGCCGGGCTAGCGGGTCTCCGAGGGCAGATACGCAGTATATT. It specifies CASSRASGSPRADTQYI.